Shown below are 22 T cell receptor beta chains from a single sample sequenced in a study of metastatic and nonmetastatic thyroid tumors. TCRdb redid the clone calls on the PCR reads using MiXCR. The sample lists about 5,200 clones; 20% to 25% were seen once. Thyroid surgery took place with no prior treatment in any patient. Sequenced sample: adjacent normal tissue. These receptors originate from a female donor with papillary thyroid cancer or a benign thyroid nodule (not recorded which). Some clones in this sample may be carry-over from other donors' samples.

At least ten counts were recorded for this clone. The J gene is TRBJ2-2, the V gene TRBV29-1; D is uncertain. The CDR3 has 15 amino acids. V gave up 2 bases and J gave up 0 bases, with 10 bases separating them. Germline loops: CDR1 SQVTM, CDR2 ANQGSEA. The CDR3, as DNA: TGCAGCGTTGAAAAGGGCGGCGCGAACACCGGGGAGCTGTTTTTT. Protein sequence: CSVEKGGANTGELFF.

V is TRBV20-1 and J is TRBJ2-7; 10 bases agree with TRBD1. The germline V gene has CDR1 DFQATT and CDR2 SNEGSKA (reference sequence). Losses at the gene ends were 7 bases for V and 2 bases for J; bases not matched to a gene: 2. This CDR3 is built from 12 residues. The CDR3 is CSVDRGTYEQYF. CDR3 nucleotide sequence: TGCAGTGTGGACAGGGGGACCTACGAGCAGTACTTC.

The table lists this clone with a few counts. The gene calls are TRBV6-2 or TRBV6-3 and TRBJ2-7; D might be TRBD2 (5 bases). The CDR3 extends over 16 amino acids. With 0 bases removed from V and 1 base from J, the gap between germline ends came to 13 bases. Germline loops: CDR1 MNHEY, CDR2 SVGEGT. The CDR3 DNA follows: TGTGCCAGCAGTTACTCGGGTGGGAGTGGATCCTACGAGCAGTACTTC. It specifies CASSYSGGSGSYEQYF.

By share of the sample, this clone is medium-sized. V gene TRBV5-1 combines with J gene TRBJ2-1, with D possibly matching TRBD2 (7 bases). Trimming pared 3 bases from V and 7 bases from J, leaving 14 bases between. CDR3 length equals 14 residues. The germline gives CDR1 SGHRS, CDR2 YFSETQ. CDR3 sequence: CASSSAGAFNEQFF. Here the CDR3 DNA reads TGCGCCAGCAGCTCGGCGGGGGCCTTTAATGAGCAGTTCTTC.

CDR3 loop: CASSRGAGRGYGYTF. DNA of the CDR3: TGCGCCAGCAGCCGAGGGGCGGGGAGGGGATATGGCTACACCTTC. This sequence joins TRBV5-1 and TRBJ1-2, with a weak D call TRBD1 (5 bases). CDR1 and CDR2 (germline): SGHRS, YFSETQ. V dropped 4 bases and J dropped 5 bases, with 18 bases sitting between them. This CDR3 is built from 15 residues.

This clone qualifies as medium-sized. V and J are TRBV6-2 or TRBV6-3 and TRBJ1-1, with D possibly matching TRBD1 (5 bases). The CDR3 spans 13 residues. The V gene lost 8 bases and the J gene lost 1 base, with 11 bases spanning the gap. The germline CDR1 and CDR2 sequences are MNHEY and SVGEGT. This CDR3 reads CASARGENTEAFF. The CDR3 DNA sequence: TGTGCCAGCGCCCGGGGGGAGAACACTGAAGCTTTCTTT.

This chain uses TRBV30 with TRBJ1-4, with 7 bases lining up with TRBD1. The CDR3 loop spans 16 amino acids. V lost 1 base and J lost 6; bases outside the gene matches: 11. The V gene's germline CDR1 is GTSNPN and CDR2 SVGIG (reference sequence). The CDR3 DNA is TGTGCCTGGAGTGGTGACAGGGAACGGTTGGATGAAAAACTGTTTTTT. Translated, it gives CAWSGDRERLDEKLFF. Drawing the rest from reference TRBV30 and TRBJ1-4, the complete variable domain is SQTIHQWPATLVQPVGSPLSLECTVEGTSNPNLYWYRQAAGRGLQLLFYSVGIGQISSEVPQNLSASRPQDRQFILSSKKLLLSDSGFYLCAWSGDRERLDEKLFFGSGTQLSVL.

This clone was seen more than once but under ten times. The chain combines TRBV10-3 with TRBJ2-3, with 8 positions matching TRBD2. Germline V gene lookup returns CDR1 ENHRY and CDR2 SYGVKD. V shed 4 bases and J 2 bases; nucleotides not matched to a gene: 11. The CDR3 sequence is 17 residues long. DNA for the CDR3: TGTGCCATCAGTGGCGGACTAGCCCCAGGATTCACAGATACGCAGTATTTT. It specifies CAISGGLAPGFTDTQYF.

The chain couples TRBV6-1 to TRBJ2-1, with 8 nucleotides matching TRBD2. The CDR3 has 14 amino acids. Unmatched junction bases numbered 5, after V lost 7 bases and J lost 3 bases. Germline V gene sequence: CDR1 MNHNS, CDR2 SASEGT. The CDR3 sequence is CASKRTSGYNEQFF. CDR3 DNA: TGTGCCAGCAAACGAACTAGCGGCTACAATGAGCAGTTCTTC.

The chain is built from TRBV30 and TRBJ2-2; TRBD1 aligns across 9 bases. Unmatched junction bases numbered 4, after V lost 2 bases and J lost 6 bases. Germline V gene sequence: CDR1 GTSNPN, CDR2 SVGIG (reference sequence). The CDR3 is 14 amino acids. The CDR3 protein is CAWSPWTGAGELFF. Written as DNA, the CDR3 is TGTGCCTGGAGTCCATGGACAGGGGCCGGGGAGCTGTTTTTT.

By share of the sample, this clone is medium-sized (0.01 to 0.1%). This sequence joins TRBV18 and TRBJ2-5; D is undetermined. The germline V gene encodes CDR1 KGHSH and CDR2 LQKENI. V was shortened by 6 bases and J by 2 bases, with 10 bases between the two germline ends. The length of the CDR3 is 13 residues. As DNA, the CDR3 is TGTGCCAGCTCTCGGGCCCTTCAAGAGACCCAGTACTTC. This sequence encodes CASSRALQETQYF. Using reference TRBV18 and TRBJ2-5 for the parts outside the CDR3, the full variable domain is NAGVMQNPRHLVRRRGQEARLRCSPMKGHSHVYWYRQLPEEGLKFMVYLQKENIIDESGMPKERFSAEFPKEGPSILRIQQVVRGDSAAYFCASSRALQETQYFGPGTRLLVL.

J is TRBJ2-6 and V is TRBV11-2, with 14 bases lining up with TRBD2. There are 19 residues in the CDR3. Germline CDR1 SGHAT, CDR2 FQNNGV. V gave up 5 bases and J gave up 2 bases; unmatched junction bases: 8. The CDR3 DNA reads as TGTGCCAGCAGCGGGAGACTAGCGGGGGGGTACCCTGGGGCCAACGTCCTGACTTTC. Its translation: CASSGRLAGGYPGANVLTF.

This clone qualifies as medium-sized. This chain uses TRBV20-1 with TRBJ1-1; 8 bases map to TRBD1. The CDR3 totals 13 residues. Trimming took 5 bases from V and 5 from J; bases not matched to a gene: 7. In germline, CDR1 is DFQATT, CDR2 SNEGSKA (reference sequence). CDR3 residues: CSAERQGRTEAFF. CDR3 coding DNA: TGCAGTGCTGAAAGACAGGGGAGGACTGAAGCTTTCTTT.

The table lists this clone with a count of one. The rearrangement uses TRBV18 and TRBJ2-5; D unresolved. Germline CDR1 and CDR2: KGHSH and LQKENI. The CDR3 spans 10 residues. V lost 8 bases and J lost 2, with 3 bases in between. This CDR3 is CASGQETQYF. For the CDR3, the DNA is TGTGCCAGCGGACAAGAGACCCAGTACTTC.

As for this clone: At one of its ends the junction is not consistent with the germline gene, which may arise from a read error. V and J are TRBV28 and TRBJ1-1, with D tentatively TRBD1 (6 bases). The CDR3 has 17 amino acids. Per germline, CDR1 MDHEN and CDR2 SYDVKM. The CDR3 protein is CASSPSVSGAQGTEACF. The DNA for the CDR3 is TGTGCCAGCAGCCCATCCGTTTCGGGGGCGCAGGGCACTGAAGCTTGCTTT.

This clone is medium-sized in the sample. This chain uses TRBV2 with TRBJ1-4, with D uncertain. The CDR3 is made up of 14 amino acids. Trimming stripped 3 bases from V and 8 bases from J, with 13 bases between. From germline, CDR1 is SNHLY and CDR2 FYNNEI. The DNA of the CDR3 is TGTGCCAGCAGTGAGGAGGGTCCGGCGGAAAAACTGTTTTTT. Protein product: CASSEEGPAEKLFF.

V and J are TRBV2 and TRBJ2-1; TRBD1 matches at 11 bases. After removal of 6 bases from V and 5 bases from J, the junction contained 3 bases not matched to a gene. Germline V CDR1 and CDR2: SNHLY, FYNNEI. The CDR3 sequence is 14 residues long. In nucleotides, the CDR3 is TGTGCCAGCAGGCGGACAGGGGGCAACAATGAGCAGTTCTTC. Protein product: CASRRTGGNNEQFF.

Remarks on this clone: A junction end diverges from the germline sequence, so it may reflect a read error. V gene TRBV12-3 or TRBV12-4 combines with J gene TRBJ2-3; D unclear. CDR3 length equals 15 residues. Written as DNA, the CDR3 is TGTGCCAGGAGTATGCTTGACGGCTACACAGAGACGCAGTCTTTT. It is translated as CARSMLDGYTETQSF.

Sample share makes this clone medium-sized. CDR3 residues: CASSLMTILAYEQYF. CDR3 DNA sequence: TGTGCCAGCAGCTTAATGACTATCTTAGCTTACGAGCAGTACTTC. The chain has TRBV7-2 and TRBJ2-7; possibly TRBD2 for D (5 bases). The CDR3 has 15 amino acids. Germline V CDR1 and CDR2: SGHTA, FQGNSA. V was shortened by 2 bases and J by 4 bases, with 15 bases between the two germline ends.

Only a few counts were recorded for this clone. The chain combines TRBV6-1 with TRBJ1-2, with 9 bases fitting TRBD1. From germline, CDR1 is MNHNS and CDR2 SASEGT. The CDR3 is 16 amino acids. The V gene end was trimmed by 2 bases and the J gene end by 8 bases; junction bases not matched to a gene: 12. The CDR3 DNA sequence: TGTGCCAGCAGTGAAAACGGACAGGGGCGGTTGAGCGGCTACACCTTC. Amino acids: CASSENGQGRLSGYTF.

By share of the sample, this clone is medium-sized. This chain joins TRBV7-8 and TRBJ2-3; D uncertain. Trimming left V 0 bases short and J 4 bases short, with 5 bases between. Per germline, CDR1 SGHVS and CDR2 FQNEAQ. The CDR3 extends over 13 amino acids. As DNA, the CDR3 is TGTGCCAGCAGCTTAGCGATTGCAGATACGCAGTATTTT. Protein: CASSLAIADTQYF.

The genes are TRBV5-1 and TRBJ2-3, with TRBD2 matching over 8 bases. V lost 4 bases to trimming and J lost 10 bases; unmatched junction nucleotides: 17. This CDR3 spans 16 amino acids. CDR1 and CDR2 from the germline V gene are SGHRS and YFSETQ. This CDR3 reads CASSTQGAGAGVSQYF. DNA for the CDR3: TGCGCCAGCAGCACCCAGGGAGCGGGAGCGGGGGTTTCGCAGTATTTT.